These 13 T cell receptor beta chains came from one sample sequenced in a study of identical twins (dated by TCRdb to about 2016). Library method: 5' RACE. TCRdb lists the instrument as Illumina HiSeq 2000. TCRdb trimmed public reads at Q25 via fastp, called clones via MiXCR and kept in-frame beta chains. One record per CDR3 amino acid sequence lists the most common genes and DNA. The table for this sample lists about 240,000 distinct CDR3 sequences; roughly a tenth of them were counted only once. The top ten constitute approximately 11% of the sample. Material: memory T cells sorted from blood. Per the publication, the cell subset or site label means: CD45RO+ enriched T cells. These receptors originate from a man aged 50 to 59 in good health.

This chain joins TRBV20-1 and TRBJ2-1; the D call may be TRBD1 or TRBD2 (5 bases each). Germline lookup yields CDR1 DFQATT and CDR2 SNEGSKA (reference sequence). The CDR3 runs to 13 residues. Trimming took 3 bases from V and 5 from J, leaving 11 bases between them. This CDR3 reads CSASNGGHNEQFF. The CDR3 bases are TGCAGTGCTAGTAATGGGGGTCACAATGAGCAGTTCTTC.

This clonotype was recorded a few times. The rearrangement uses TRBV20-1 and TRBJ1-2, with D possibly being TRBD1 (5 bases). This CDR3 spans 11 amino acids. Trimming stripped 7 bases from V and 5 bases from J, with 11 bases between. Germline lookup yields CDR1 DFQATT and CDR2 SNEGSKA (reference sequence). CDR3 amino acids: CSGDGGYGYTF. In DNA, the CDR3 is TGCAGTGGAGACGGGGGGTATGGCTACACCTTC.

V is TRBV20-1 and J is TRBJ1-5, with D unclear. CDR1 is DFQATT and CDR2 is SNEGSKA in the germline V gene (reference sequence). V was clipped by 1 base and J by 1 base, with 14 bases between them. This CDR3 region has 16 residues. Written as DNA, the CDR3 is TGCAGTGCTAGAGTCCCCCTGGCGGGAAGCAATCAGCCCCAGCATTTT. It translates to CSARVPLAGSNQPQHF.

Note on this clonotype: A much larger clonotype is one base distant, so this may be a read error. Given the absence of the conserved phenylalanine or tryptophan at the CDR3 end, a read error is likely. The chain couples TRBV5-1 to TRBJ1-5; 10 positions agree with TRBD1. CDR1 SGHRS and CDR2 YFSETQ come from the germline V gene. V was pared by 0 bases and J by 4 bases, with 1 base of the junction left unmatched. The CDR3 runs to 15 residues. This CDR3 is CASSLGGQGNQPQHL. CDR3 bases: TGCGCCAGCAGCTTGGGGGGACAGGGGAATCAGCCCCAGCATTTA.

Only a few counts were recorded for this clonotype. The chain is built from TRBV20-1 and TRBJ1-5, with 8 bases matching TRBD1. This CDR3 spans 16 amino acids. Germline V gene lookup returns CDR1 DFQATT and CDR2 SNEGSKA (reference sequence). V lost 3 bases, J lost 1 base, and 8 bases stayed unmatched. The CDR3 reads CSASTGGIGSNQPQHF. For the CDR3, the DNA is TGCAGTGCTAGTACAGGGGGAATCGGGAGCAATCAGCCCCAGCATTTT.

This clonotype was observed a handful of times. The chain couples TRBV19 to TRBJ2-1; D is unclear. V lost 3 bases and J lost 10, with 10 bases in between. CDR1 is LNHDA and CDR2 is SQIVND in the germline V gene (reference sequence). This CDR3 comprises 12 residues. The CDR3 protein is CASSMGTLEQFF. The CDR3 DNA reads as TGTGCCAGTAGTATGGGTACGCTAGAGCAGTTCTTC.

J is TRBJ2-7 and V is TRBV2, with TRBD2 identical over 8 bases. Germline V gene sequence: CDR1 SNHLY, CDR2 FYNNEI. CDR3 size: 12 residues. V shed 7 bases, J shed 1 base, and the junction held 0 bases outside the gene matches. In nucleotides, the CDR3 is TGTGCCAGCAAGCGGGAGTCCTACGAGCAGTACTTC. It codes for CASKRESYEQYF.

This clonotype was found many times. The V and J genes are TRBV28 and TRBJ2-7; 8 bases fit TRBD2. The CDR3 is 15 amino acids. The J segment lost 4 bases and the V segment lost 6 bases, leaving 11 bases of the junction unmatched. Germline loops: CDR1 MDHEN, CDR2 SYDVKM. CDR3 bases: TGTGCCAGCAGATCCAACGCGGGGGGCCTATACGAGCAGTACTTC. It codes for CASRSNAGGLYEQYF.

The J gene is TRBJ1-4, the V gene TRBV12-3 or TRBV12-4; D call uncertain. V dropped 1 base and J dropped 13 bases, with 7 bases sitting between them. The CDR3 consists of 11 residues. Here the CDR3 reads CASSLDRLLFF. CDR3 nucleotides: TGTGCCAGCAGTTTAGACAGACTACTGTTTTTT.

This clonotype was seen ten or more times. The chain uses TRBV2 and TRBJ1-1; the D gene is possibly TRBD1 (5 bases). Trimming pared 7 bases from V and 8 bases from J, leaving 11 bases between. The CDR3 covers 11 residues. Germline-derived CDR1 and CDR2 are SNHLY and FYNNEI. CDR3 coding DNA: TGTGCCAGCACGCAGGGTGGGGAAGCTTTCTTT. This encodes CASTQGGEAFF.

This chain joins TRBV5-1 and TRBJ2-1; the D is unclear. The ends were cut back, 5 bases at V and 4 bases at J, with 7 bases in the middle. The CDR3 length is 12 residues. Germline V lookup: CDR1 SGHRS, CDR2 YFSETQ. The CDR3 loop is CASSHTYNEQFF. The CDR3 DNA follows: TGCGCCAGCAGTCACACGTACAATGAGCAGTTCTTC.

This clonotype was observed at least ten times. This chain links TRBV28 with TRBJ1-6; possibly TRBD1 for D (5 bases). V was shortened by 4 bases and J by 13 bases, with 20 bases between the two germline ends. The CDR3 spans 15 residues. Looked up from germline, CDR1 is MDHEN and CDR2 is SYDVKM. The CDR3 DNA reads TGTGCCAGCAGTTCCGGGGGACGGAAAGTTTCGCCCCTCCACTTT. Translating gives CASSSGGRKVSPLHF. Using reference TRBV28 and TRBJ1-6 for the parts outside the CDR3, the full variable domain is DVKVTQSSRYLVKRTGEKVFLECVQDMDHENMFWYRQDPGLGLRLIYFSYDVKMKEKGDIPEGYSVSREKKERFSLILESASTNQTSMYLCASSSGGRKVSPLHFGNGTRLTVT.

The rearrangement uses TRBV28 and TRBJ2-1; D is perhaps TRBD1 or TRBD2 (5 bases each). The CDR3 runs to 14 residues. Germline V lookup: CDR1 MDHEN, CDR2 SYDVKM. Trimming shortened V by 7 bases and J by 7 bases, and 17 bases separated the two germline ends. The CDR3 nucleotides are TGTGCCAGCATCTCACCAGGGAGTAGGAATGAGCAGTTCTTC. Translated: CASISPGSRNEQFF.